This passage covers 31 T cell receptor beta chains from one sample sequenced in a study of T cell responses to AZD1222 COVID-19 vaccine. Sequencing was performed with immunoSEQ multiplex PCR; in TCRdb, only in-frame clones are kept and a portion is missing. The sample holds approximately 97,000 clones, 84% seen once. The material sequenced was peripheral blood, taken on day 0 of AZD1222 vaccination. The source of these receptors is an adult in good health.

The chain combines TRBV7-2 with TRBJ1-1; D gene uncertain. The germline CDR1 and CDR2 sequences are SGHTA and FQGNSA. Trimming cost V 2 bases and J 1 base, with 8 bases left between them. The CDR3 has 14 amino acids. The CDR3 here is CASSLIFPNTEAFF. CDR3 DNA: TGTGCCAGCAGCTTAATTTTCCCGAACACTGAAGCTTTCTTT.

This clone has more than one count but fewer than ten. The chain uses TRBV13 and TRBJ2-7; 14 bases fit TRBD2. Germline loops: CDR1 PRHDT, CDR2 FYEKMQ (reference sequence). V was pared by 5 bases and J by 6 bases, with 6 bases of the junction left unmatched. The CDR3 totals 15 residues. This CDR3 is CASSKGLAGEREQYF. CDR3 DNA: TGTGCCAGCAGCAAGGGACTAGCGGGAGAGCGCGAGCAGTACTTC. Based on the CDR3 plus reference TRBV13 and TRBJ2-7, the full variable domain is AAGVIQSPRHLIKEKRETATLKCYPIPRHDTVYWYQQGPGQDPQFLISFYEKMQSDKGSIPDRFSAQQFSDYHSELNMSSLELGDSALYFCASSKGLAGEREQYFGPGTRLTVT.

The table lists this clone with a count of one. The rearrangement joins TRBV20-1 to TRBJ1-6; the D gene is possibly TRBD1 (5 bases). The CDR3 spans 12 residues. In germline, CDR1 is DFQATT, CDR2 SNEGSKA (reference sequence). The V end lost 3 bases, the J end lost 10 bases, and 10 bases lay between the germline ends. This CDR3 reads CSASPRGSPLHF. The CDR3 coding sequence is TGCAGTGCTAGTCCGCGGGGGTCACCCCTCCACTTT.

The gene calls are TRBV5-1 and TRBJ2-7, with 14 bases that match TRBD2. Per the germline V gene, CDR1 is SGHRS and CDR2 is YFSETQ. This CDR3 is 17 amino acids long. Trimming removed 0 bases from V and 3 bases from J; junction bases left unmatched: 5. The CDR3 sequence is CASSLGLAGGRFYEQYV. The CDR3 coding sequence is TGCGCCAGCAGCTTGGGACTAGCGGGGGGGCGGTTCTACGAGCAGTACGTC.

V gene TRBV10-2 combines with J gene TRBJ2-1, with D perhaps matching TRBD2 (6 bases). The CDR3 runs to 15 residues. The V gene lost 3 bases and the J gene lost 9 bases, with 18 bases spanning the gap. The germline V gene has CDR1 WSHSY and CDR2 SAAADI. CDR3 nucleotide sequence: TGCGCCAGCAGTGACCTATCCGCGGGGACTCGTGAGCAGTTCTTC. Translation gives CASSDLSAGTREQFF.

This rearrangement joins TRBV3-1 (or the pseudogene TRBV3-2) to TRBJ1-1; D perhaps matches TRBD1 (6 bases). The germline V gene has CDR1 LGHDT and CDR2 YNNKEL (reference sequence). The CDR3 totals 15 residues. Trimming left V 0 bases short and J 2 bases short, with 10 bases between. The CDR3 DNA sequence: TGTGCCAGCAGCCAAGAGAGGACAGTCAACACTGAAGCTTTCTTT. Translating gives CASSQERTVNTEAFF.

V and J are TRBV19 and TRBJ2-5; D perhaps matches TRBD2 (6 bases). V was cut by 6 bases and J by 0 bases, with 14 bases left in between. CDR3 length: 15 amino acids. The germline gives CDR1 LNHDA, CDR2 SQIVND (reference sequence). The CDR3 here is CASRARAGYQETQYF. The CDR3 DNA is TGTGCCAGTAGGGCTCGGGCGGGATACCAAGAGACCCAGTACTTC.

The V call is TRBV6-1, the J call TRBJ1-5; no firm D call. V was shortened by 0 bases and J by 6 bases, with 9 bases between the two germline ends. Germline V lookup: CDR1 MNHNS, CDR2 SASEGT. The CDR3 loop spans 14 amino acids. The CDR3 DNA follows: TGTGCCAGCAGTGAAGCGGGGAGAAGTCAGCCCCAGCATTTT. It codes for CASSEAGRSQPQHF.

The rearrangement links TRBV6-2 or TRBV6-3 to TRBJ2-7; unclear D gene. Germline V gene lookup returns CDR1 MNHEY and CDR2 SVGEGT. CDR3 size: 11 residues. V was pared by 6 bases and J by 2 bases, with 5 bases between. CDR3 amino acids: CASSRAYEQYF. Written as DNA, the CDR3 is TGTGCCAGCAGCCGAGCCTACGAGCAGTACTTC.

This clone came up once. This CDR3 reads CASSMTTATYGYTF. CDR3 in DNA: TGTGCCAGTAGTATGACGACAGCTACCTATGGCTACACCTTC. The chain uses TRBV19 and TRBJ1-2; a weak D match, TRBD1 (5 bases). Trimming removed 3 bases at V and 4 bases at J, with 12 bases between. The CDR3 is 14 residues long. In germline, CDR1 is LNHDA, CDR2 SQIVND (reference sequence).

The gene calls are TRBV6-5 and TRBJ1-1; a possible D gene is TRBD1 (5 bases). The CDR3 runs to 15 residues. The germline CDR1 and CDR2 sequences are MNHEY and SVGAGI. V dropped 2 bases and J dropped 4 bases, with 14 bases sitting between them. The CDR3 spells CASSYPKPGGTEAFF. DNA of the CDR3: TGTGCCAGCAGTTACCCGAAACCCGGGGGCACTGAAGCTTTCTTT.

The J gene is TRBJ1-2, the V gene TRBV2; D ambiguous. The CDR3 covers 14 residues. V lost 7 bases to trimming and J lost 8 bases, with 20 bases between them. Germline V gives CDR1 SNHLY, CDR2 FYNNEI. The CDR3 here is CASTRKGNLYGYTF. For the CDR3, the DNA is TGTGCCAGCACTCGGAAGGGAAACCTTTACGGCTACACCTTC.

For the CDR3, the DNA is TGTGCCAGCAGCCAATTGGCCACCTACGAGCAGTACTTC. As protein: CASSQLATYEQYF. The chain has TRBV3-1 (or the pseudogene TRBV3-2) and TRBJ2-7; D is ambiguous. This CDR3 has 13 residues. CDR1 and CDR2 from the germline V gene are LGHDT and YNNKEL (reference sequence). V lost 2 bases and J 2 bases, leaving 7 bases between the germline ends.

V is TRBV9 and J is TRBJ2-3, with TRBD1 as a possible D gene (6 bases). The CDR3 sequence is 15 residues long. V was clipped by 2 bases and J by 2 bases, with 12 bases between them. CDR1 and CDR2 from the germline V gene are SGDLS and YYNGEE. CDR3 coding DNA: TGTGCCAGCAGCGTCGGACAGCTCTACACAGATACGCAGTATTTT. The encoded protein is CASSVGQLYTDTQYF.

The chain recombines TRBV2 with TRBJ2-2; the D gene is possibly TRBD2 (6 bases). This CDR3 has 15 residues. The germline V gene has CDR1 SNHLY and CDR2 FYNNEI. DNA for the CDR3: TGTGCTACCCCTGGAAGGGACTCATCCACCGGGGAGCTGTTTTTT. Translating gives CATPGRDSSTGELFF. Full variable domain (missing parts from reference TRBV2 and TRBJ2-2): EPEVTQTPSHQVTQMGQEVILRCVPISNHLYFYWYRQILGQKVEFLVSFYNNEISEKSEIFDDQFSVERPDGSNFTLKIRSTKLEDSAMYFCATPGRDSSTGELFFGEGSRLTVL.

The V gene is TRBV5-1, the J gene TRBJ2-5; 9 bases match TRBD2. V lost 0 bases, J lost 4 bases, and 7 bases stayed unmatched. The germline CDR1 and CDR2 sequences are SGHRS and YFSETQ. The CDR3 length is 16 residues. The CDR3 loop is CASSLDGSGGSETQYF. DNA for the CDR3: TGCGCCAGCAGCTTGGATGGGAGCGGGGGGTCAGAGACCCAGTACTTC. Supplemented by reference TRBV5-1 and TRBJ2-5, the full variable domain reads KAGVTQTPRYLIKTRGQQVTLSCSPISGHRSVSWYQQTPGQGLQFLFEYFSETQRNKGNFPGRFSGRQFSNSRSEMNVSTLELGDSALYLCASSLDGSGGSETQYFGPGTRLLVL.

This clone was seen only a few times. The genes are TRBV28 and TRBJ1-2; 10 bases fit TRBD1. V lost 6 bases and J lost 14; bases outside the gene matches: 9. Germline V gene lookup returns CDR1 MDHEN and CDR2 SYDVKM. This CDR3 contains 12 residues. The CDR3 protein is CASSLPGTGETF. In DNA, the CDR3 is TGTGCCAGCAGCCTTCCCGGGACAGGGGAAACCTTC.

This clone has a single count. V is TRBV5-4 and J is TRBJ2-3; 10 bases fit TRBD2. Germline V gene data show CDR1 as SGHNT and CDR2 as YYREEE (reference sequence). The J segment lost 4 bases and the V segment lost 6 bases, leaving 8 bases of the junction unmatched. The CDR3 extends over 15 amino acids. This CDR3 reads CASTLAGVLADTQYF. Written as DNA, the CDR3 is TGTGCCAGCACCCTAGCGGGAGTTTTAGCAGATACGCAGTATTTT.

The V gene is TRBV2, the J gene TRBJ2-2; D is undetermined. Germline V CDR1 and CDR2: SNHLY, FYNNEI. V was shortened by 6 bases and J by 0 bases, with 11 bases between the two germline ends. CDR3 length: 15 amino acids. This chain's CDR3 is CASRSSGPNTGELFF. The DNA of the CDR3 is TGTGCCAGCAGATCAAGTGGTCCGAACACCGGGGAGCTGTTTTTT.

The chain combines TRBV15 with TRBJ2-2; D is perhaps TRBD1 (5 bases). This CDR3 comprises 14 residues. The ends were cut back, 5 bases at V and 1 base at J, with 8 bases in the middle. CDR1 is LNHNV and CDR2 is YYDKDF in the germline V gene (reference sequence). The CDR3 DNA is TGTGCCACCAGCGTGACAGAGAACACCGGGGAGCTGTTTTTT. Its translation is CATSVTENTGELFF.

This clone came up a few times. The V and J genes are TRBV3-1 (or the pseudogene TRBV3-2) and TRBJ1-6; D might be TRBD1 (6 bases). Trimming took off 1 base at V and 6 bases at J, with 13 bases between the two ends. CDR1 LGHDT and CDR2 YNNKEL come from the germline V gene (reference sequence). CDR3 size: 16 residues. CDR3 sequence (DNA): TGTGCCAGCAGCCAAGCTTCAGGGGTCGGTAATTCACCCCTCCACTTT. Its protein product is CASSQASGVGNSPLHF.

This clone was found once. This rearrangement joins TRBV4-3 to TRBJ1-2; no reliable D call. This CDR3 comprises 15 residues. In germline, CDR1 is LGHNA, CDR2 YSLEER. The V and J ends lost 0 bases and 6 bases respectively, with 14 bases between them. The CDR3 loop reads CASSQDGVPRDGYTF. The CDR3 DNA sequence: TGCGCCAGCAGCCAAGACGGCGTCCCGCGGGATGGCTACACCTTC.

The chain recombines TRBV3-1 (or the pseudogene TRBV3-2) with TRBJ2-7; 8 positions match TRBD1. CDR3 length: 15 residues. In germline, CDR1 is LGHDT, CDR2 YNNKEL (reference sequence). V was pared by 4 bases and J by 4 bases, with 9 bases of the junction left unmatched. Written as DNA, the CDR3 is TGTGCCAGCAGCCTCCGACAGGGGTTTAGGTACGAGCAGTACGTC. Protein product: CASSLRQGFRYEQYV.

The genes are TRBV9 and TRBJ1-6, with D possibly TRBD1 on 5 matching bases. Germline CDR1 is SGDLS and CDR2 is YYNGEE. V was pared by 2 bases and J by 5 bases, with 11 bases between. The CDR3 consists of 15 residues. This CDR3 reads CASSVRDVDNSPLHF. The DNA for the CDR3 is TGTGCCAGCAGCGTTCGGGACGTCGATAATTCACCCCTCCACTTT.

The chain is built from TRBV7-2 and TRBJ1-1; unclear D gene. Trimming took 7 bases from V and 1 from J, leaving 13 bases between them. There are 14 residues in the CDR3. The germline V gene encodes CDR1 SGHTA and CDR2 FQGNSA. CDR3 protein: CASTLERSNTEAFF. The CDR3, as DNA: TGTGCCAGCACCCTGGAGAGGTCGAACACTGAAGCTTTCTTT.

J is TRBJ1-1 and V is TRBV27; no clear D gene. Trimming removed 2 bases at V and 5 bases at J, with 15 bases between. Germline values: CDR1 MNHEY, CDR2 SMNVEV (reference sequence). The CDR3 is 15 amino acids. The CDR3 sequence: CASSLKSASPTEAFF. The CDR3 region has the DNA TGTGCCAGCAGTTTAAAGTCGGCGTCCCCTACTGAAGCTTTCTTT.

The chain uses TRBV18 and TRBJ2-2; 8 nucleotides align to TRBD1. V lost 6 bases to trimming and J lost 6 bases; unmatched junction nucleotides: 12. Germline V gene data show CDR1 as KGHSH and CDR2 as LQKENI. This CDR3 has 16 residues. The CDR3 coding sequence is TGTGCCAGCTCGCTACTTGGACAGGGTGTCGCCGGGGAGCTGTTTTTT. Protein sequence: CASSLLGQGVAGELFF.

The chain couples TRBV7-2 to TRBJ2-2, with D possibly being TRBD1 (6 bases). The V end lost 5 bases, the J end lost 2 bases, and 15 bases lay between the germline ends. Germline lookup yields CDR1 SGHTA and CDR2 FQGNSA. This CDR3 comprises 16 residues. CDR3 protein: CASSHRVGGNTGELFF. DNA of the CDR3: TGTGCCAGCAGCCACAGGGTTGGCGGTAACACCGGGGAGCTGTTTTTT.

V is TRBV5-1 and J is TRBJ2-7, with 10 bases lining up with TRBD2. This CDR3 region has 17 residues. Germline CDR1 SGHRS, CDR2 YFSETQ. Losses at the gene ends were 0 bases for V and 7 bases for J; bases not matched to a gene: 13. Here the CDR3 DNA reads TGCGCCAGCAGCTTGGTGGGGGCCTTAGCGGGAGGTCAAGAGCAGTACTTC. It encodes CASSLVGALAGGQEQYF.

The CDR3 is CASSLPPGFYTF. CDR3 nucleotides: TGTGCCAGCAGTTTACCCCCGGGTTTCTACACCTTC. The J gene is TRBJ1-2, the V gene TRBV12-3 or TRBV12-4; D ambiguous. V was pared by 2 bases and J by 10 bases, with 11 bases between. This CDR3 has 12 amino acids.

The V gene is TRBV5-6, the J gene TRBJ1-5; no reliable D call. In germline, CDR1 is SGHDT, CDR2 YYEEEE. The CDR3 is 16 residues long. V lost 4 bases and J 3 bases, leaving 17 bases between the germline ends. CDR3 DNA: TGTGCCAGCAGCCTAGGAACTCAACGACACAATCAGCCCCAGCATTTT. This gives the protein CASSLGTQRHNQPQHF.